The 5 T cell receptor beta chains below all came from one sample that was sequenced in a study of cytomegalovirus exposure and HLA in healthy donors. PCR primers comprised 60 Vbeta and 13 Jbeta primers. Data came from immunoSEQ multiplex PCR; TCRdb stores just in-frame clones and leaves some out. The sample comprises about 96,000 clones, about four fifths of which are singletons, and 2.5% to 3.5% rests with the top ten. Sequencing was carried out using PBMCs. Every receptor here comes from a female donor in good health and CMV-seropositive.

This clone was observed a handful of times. Here the CDR3 DNA reads TGTGCCAGCAGCGCTAGCCGTGGCCGGGGCACTGAAGCTTTCTTT. This sequence encodes CASSASRGRGTEAFF. The chain is built from TRBV5-4 and TRBJ1-1; no clear D. The length of the CDR3 is 15 residues. The V gene lost 4 bases and the J gene lost 4 bases, with 17 bases spanning the gap. Germline values: CDR1 SGHNT, CDR2 YYREEE (reference sequence).

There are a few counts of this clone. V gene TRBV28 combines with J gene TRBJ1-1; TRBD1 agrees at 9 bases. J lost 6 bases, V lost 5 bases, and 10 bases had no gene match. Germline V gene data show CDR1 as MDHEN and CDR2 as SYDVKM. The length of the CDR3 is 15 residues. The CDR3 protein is CASSLGTGIAAEAFF. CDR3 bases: TGTGCCAGCAGTCTAGGGACAGGGATCGCGGCTGAAGCTTTCTTT.

CDR3 region: CASSPLGTDEKLFF. In DNA, the CDR3 is TGTGCCAGCTCACCGCTCGGGACAGACGAAAAACTGTTTTTT. V gene TRBV18 combines with J gene TRBJ1-4, with 7 nucleotides matching TRBD1. This CDR3 spans 14 amino acids. J gave up 8 bases and V 3 bases, and 6 bases lay outside the gene matches. Germline V CDR1 and CDR2: KGHSH, LQKENI. The full variable domain, completed using reference TRBV18 and TRBJ1-4, is NAGVMQNPRHLVRRRGQEARLRCSPMKGHSHVYWYRQLPEEGLKFMVYLQKENIIDESGMPKERFSAEFPKEGPSILRIQQVVRGDSAAYFCASSPLGTDEKLFFGSGTQLSVL.

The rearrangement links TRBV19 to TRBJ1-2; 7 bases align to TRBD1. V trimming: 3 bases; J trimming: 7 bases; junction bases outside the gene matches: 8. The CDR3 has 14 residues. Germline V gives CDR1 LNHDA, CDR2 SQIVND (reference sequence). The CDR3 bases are TGTGCCAGTAGTATGTCCCTGGCAGGGGGTGGCTACACCTTC. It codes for CASSMSLAGGGYTF. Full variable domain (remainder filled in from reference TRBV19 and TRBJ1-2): DGGITQSPKYLFRKEGQNVTLSCEQNLNHDAMYWYRQDPGQGLRLIYYSQIVNDFQKGDIAEGYSVSREKKESFPLTVTSAQKNPTAFYLCASSMSLAGGGYTFGSGTRLTVV.

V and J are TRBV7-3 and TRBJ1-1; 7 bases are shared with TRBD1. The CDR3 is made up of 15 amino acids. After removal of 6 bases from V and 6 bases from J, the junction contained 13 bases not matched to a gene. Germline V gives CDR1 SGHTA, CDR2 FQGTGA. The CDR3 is CASSLGGSRGAEAFF. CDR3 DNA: TGTGCCAGCAGTCTCGGGGGCTCCAGGGGGGCTGAAGCTTTCTTT.